This T cell receptor beta chain originates from a study of Ad26.COV2.S vaccination and SARS-CoV-2 variants (dated by TCRdb to about 2021). Regarding the complete study: The specificity and breadth of SARS-CoV-2-reactive T cell receptors after Ad26.COV2.S vaccination were assessed by TCRbeta repertoire sequencing. A total of 32 samples were included in the TCR-sequenced set, comprising around 20 Ad26.COV2.S vaccine recipients, 5 placebo recipients and 8 SARS-CoV-2 convalescent individuals.

As regards this clone: Its antigen is still unknown. The sample holds no much larger clone one base away, and base qualities are not on file.

The time point label corresponds to: individuals recovered from natural SARS-CoV-2 infection. The investigation overall reported the following: Compared with placebo recipients, Ad26.COV2.S recipients showed higher spike-specific TCR breadth (P = 0.0014). The authors noted that the TCR breadth and depth analyses may have underestimated total T cell responses. Vaccine and placebo recipients had similar non-spike TCR breadth, a finding consistent with the vaccine containing only spike. After vaccination, substantial breadth of spike-specific CD8+ and CD4+ T cell responses was reported.

The CDR3 spans 14 residues, from the cysteine through the phenylalanine. CDR3 DNA only is kept here, 42 bases in frame from base 1. CDR1 and CDR2 are drawn from the germline V gene: SGHTA, FQGNSA. The V and J ends are trimmed by 5 bases and 1 base, leaving 11 bases between them. The immunoSEQ Assay was the method used to sequence TCRbeta CDR3 regions. After extraction, genomic DNA underwent amplification by bias-controlled multiplex PCR, followed by high-throughput sequencing. As for how the authors treated the data: Collapsing and filtering of sequences were performed to quantify the absolute abundance of each unique TCRbeta CDR3 region. Usable DNA was measured by amplifying reference genes present in all nucleated cells, and TCRbeta template counts were normalized to that usable DNA to estimate T cell fraction. Repertoire TCRs were annotated as SARS-CoV-2-specific by exact matching of V gene, CDR3 amino acid sequence and J gene to a known reactive TCR set. The reference SARS-CoV-2 TCR set was derived from MIRA and filtered for enrichment in COVID-19-positive ImmuneCODE repertoires, a step that removed public or cross-reactive TCRs. Using the MIRA antigens, annotated TCRs were further analysed by specific ORF or by position within an ORF. Depth was the summed frequency of annotated unique rearrangements, while breadth was defined as annotated unique rearrangements over total unique productive rearrangements. Group comparisons of TCR breadth used two-sided Wilcoxon rank-sum tests. TCRdb limited this immuneACCESS table to in-frame rearrangements with V and J called. A share of clones is missing; checked studies link under half to unresolved V genes, and the rest is unexplained. The V and J calls and clone size come from that table; D and trimming were worked out from the DNA. The sample contains about 87,000 clones, roughly 84% of them found a single time. Approximately 15% of the sample rests with the top ten.

Sequencing was performed on peripheral blood, taken after recovery from COVID-19. The V gene is TRBV7-2 and the J gene is TRBJ1-1; a confident D gene designation cannot be given. The clonotype was recovered from a human donor who had recovered from COVID-19. The CDR3 here reads CASSPRTKNTEAFF. Read as DNA, the sequence is TGTGCCAGCAGCCCGCGGACGAAGAACACTGAAGCTTTCTTT.